A selection of T cell receptor beta chains follows, all from one sample in a study of OX40 agonist ivuxolimab in advanced cancers. The repertoire was sequenced with immunoSEQ multiplex PCR; TCRdb's copy has only in-frame clones and lacks some. The sample yields 20,000 to 25,000 clones, 84% seen once. The source was CD4+ or CD8+ T cells sorted from blood, collected in a trial of the OX40 agonist ivuxolimab. Receptors were obtained from an adult with an advanced solid tumor such as melanoma, head and neck, liver or kidney cancer. The CDR3 runs from the conserved cysteine through the conserved F or W. D genes are given only for firm matches. Not all rows give a size; the values are once, few, many and, for expanded clones, a class.

J: TRBJ2-1; D: TRBD2; size: .; V: TRBV5-1; CDR3: CASSLTRGGSYNEQFF; DNA: TGCGCCAGCAGCTTGACGCGGGGGGGCTCCTACAATGAGCAGTTCTTC
J: TRBJ1-2; D: .; size: .; V: TRBV28; CDR3: CASSLGDGYTF; DNA: TGTGCCAGCAGTTTGGGGGATGGCTACACCTTC
J: TRBJ2-7; D: .; size: .; V: TRBV5-1; CDR3: CASEEGLGNEQYF; DNA: TGCGCCAGCGAGGAGGGCCTAGGCAACGAGCAGTACTTC
J: TRBJ2-1; D: .; size: once; V: TRBV9; CDR3: CASSVAGVAYNEQFF; DNA: TGTGCCAGCAGCGTAGCGGGGGTGGCCTACAATGAGCAGTTCTTC
J: TRBJ2-1; D: TRBD2; size: .; V: TRBV11-3; CDR3: CASSSRLAGAGGEQFF; DNA: TGTGCCAGCAGCTCCCGACTGGCGGGAGCGGGCGGTGAGCAGTTCTTC
J: TRBJ2-7; D: TRBD2; size: .; V: TRBV6-1; CDR3: CASSEVGLANEQYF; DNA: TGTGCCAGCAGTGAAGTCGGACTAGCCAACGAGCAGTACTTC
J: TRBJ2-1; D: TRBD2; size: .; V: TRBV6-4; CDR3: CASGETSGSQRKFF; DNA: TGTGCCAGTGGCGAGACTAGCGGGTCTCAAAGAAAGTTCTTC
J: TRBJ2-7; D: .; size: once; V: TRBV27; CDR3: CASARGPGGTYEQYF; DNA: TGTGCCAGCGCCAGGGGGCCCGGGGGGACTTACGAGCAGTACTTC
J: TRBJ1-2; D: .; size: .; V: TRBV29-1; CDR3: CSASPEPHYGYTF; DNA: TGCAGCGCCTCCCCCGAGCCCCACTATGGCTACACCTTC
J: TRBJ2-7; D: TRBD2; size: few; V: TRBV13; CDR3: CASSGGTSGSREQYF; DNA: TGTGCCAGCAGCGGGGGGACTAGCGGGAGTCGGGAGCAGTACTTC
J: TRBJ1-3; D: .; size: .; V: TRBV28; CDR3: CASSFTGSGNTIYF; DNA: TGTGCCAGCAGTTTCACAGGCTCTGGAAACACCATATATTTT
J: TRBJ2-1; D: .; size: .; V: TRBV19; CDR3: CARNFSYNEQFF; DNA: TGTGCCAGGAATTTCTCCTACAATGAGCAGTTCTTC
J: TRBJ2-5; D: TRBD1; size: .; V: TRBV6-5; CDR3: CASRAGQGETQYF; DNA: TGTGCCAGCAGGGCGGGACAGGGGGAGACCCAGTACTTC
J: TRBJ2-5; D: TRBD2; size: .; V: TRBV15; CDR3: CATSRTGAGSETQYF; DNA: TGTGCCACCAGCAGAACTGGAGCGGGATCAGAGACCCAGTACTTC
J: TRBJ1-6; D: .; size: once; V: TRBV27; CDR3: CASSLDLPYNSPLHF; DNA: TGTGCCAGCAGTCTGGACCTCCCCTATAATTCACCCCTCCACTTT
J: TRBJ1-1; D: .; size: .; V: TRBV6-5; CDR3: CASGSDGEAFF; DNA: TGTGCCAGCGGTTCTGACGGTGAAGCTTTCTTT
J: TRBJ2-5; D: TRBD2; size: .; V: TRBV27; CDR3: CASSLSVGGETQYF; DNA: TGTGCCAGCAGTCTATCGGTCGGGGGGGAGACCCAGTACTTC
J: TRBJ2-2; D: TRBD2; size: .; V: TRBV4-1; CDR3: CASSQEGLAANTGELFF; DNA: TGCGCCAGCAGCCAAGAGGGTCTAGCGGCGAACACCGGGGAGCTGTTTTTT
J: TRBJ2-2; D: .; size: .; V: TRBV15; CDR3: CATLDGDTYSGELFF; DNA: TGTGCCACCCTCGACGGGGACACATACTCCGGGGAGCTGTTTTTT
J: TRBJ2-2; D: .; size: .; V: TRBV7-2; CDR3: CASSATETGELFF; DNA: TGTGCCAGCAGCGCCACGGAGACCGGGGAGCTGTTTTTT
J: TRBJ2-7; D: .; size: .; V: TRBV7-8; CDR3: CASSPRDAKNHEQYF; DNA: TGTGCCAGCAGCCCACGGGACGCTAAAAATCACGAGCAGTACTTC
J: TRBJ2-5; D: .; size: .; V: TRBV23-1; CDR3: CASSRIPVAQETQYF; DNA: TGCGCCAGCAGTCGGATCCCCGTGGCCCAAGAGACCCAGTACTTC
J: TRBJ1-2; D: .; size: .; V: TRBV28; CDR3: CASSPRQFNYGYTF; DNA: TGTGCCAGCAGTCCCAGACAGTTTAACTATGGCTACACCTTC
J: TRBJ1-1; D: .; size: .; V: TRBV9; CDR3: CASSTGLSLMNTEAFF; DNA: TGTGCCAGCAGTACGGGACTGTCCCTCATGAACACTGAAGCTTTCTTT
J: TRBJ2-5; D: TRBD2; size: .; V: TRBV28; CDR3: CASSFPSTSAKETQYF; DNA: TGTGCCAGCAGTTTTCCCTCGACTAGCGCTAAAGAGACCCAGTACTTC
J: TRBJ1-4; D: .; size: .; V: TRBV7-9; CDR3: CASSLDSSNEKLFF; DNA: TGTGCCAGCAGCTTAGACAGTAGTAATGAAAAACTGTTTTTT
J: TRBJ2-3; D: TRBD2; size: .; V: TRBV4-1; CDR3: CASSQFASGMGTDTQYF; DNA: TGCGCCAGCAGCCAGTTCGCTAGCGGGATGGGCACAGATACGCAGTATTTT
J: TRBJ2-3; D: .; size: once; V: TRBV27; CDR3: CASGFYPSWKDTQYF; DNA: TGTGCCAGCGGATTTTACCCCTCCTGGAAAGATACGCAGTATTTT
J: TRBJ2-1; D: TRBD2; size: .; V: TRBV27; CDR3: CASSARLARGIHEQFF; DNA: TGTGCCAGCAGTGCGAGACTAGCCCGGGGTATCCATGAGCAGTTCTTC
J: TRBJ2-1; D: .; size: .; V: TRBV10-3; CDR3: CAISEEGLIYNEQFF; DNA: TGTGCCATCAGTGAGGAGGGCCTAATCTACAATGAGCAGTTCTTC
J: TRBJ2-3; D: .; size: .; V: TRBV9; CDR3: CASSVVEVSTDTQYF; DNA: TGTGCCAGCAGCGTAGTGGAGGTTAGCACAGATACGCAGTATTTT
J: TRBJ1-1; D: .; size: .; V: TRBV7-3; CDR3: CASSLSRAPYTEAFF; DNA: TGTGCCAGCAGCTTATCGCGGGCCCCCTACACTGAAGCTTTCTTT
J: TRBJ2-1; D: .; size: .; V: TRBV7-3; CDR3: CASSLDRYYNEQFF; DNA: TGTGCCAGCAGCTTGGACAGATACTACAATGAGCAGTTCTTC
J: TRBJ2-7; D: TRBD1; size: .; V: TRBV7-9; CDR3: CASSPLSGTGVYEQYF; DNA: TGTGCCAGCAGCCCACTGTCCGGGACAGGGGTCTACGAGCAGTACTTC
J: TRBJ2-3; D: TRBD2; size: .; V: TRBV5-1; CDR3: CASSAGTGRDDTQYF; DNA: TGCGCCAGCAGCGCGGGAACCGGGAGGGACGATACGCAGTATTTT
J: TRBJ2-1; D: .; size: .; V: TRBV27; CDR3: CASSLGGRYNEQFF; DNA: TGTGCCAGCAGTTTAGGTGGACGCTACAATGAGCAGTTCTTC
J: TRBJ2-3; D: .; size: .; V: TRBV7-9; CDR3: CASSSSGTMSTDTQYF; DNA: TGTGCCAGCAGCTCCTCAGGAACCATGAGCACAGATACGCAGTATTTT
J: TRBJ1-1; D: TRBD1; size: .; V: TRBV6-1; CDR3: CASSEMAGGGMNTEAFF; DNA: TGTGCCAGCAGTGAAATGGCAGGGGGCGGAATGAACACTGAAGCTTTCTTT
J: TRBJ2-1; D: .; size: .; V: TRBV27; CDR3: CASSLAAGVKHEQFF; DNA: TGTGCCAGCAGTTTAGCGGCAGGGGTTAAGCATGAGCAGTTCTTC
J: TRBJ2-7; D: TRBD1; size: .; V: TRBV27; CDR3: CASSWTGQIREQYF; DNA: TGTGCCAGCAGTTGGACAGGGCAGATTCGCGAGCAGTACTTC
J: TRBJ1-1; D: .; size: medium-sized; V: TRBV9; CDR3: CASSPSYRHQNTEAFF; DNA: TGTGCCAGCAGCCCGAGTTACCGACACCAGAACACTGAAGCTTTCTTT
J: TRBJ2-7; D: .; size: .; V: TRBV6-5; CDR3: CASSYSRSGYEQYF; DNA: TGTGCCAGCAGTTACTCGAGGTCTGGCTACGAGCAGTACTTC
J: TRBJ1-4; D: .; size: .; V: TRBV2; CDR3: CASRTGTLSEEKLFF; DNA: TGTGCCAGCAGGACCGGGACGCTGTCTGAGGAAAAACTGTTTTTT
J: TRBJ2-2; D: .; size: .; V: TRBV30; CDR3: CAWRQNTGELFF; DNA: TGTGCCTGGCGACAAAACACCGGGGAGCTGTTTTTT
J: TRBJ1-1; D: .; size: .; V: TRBV29-1; CDR3: CSGWLTEAFF; DNA: TGCAGCGGCTGGCTGACTGAAGCTTTCTTT
J: TRBJ1-1; D: .; size: few; V: TRBV19; CDR3: CASSIQRGTEAFF; DNA: TGTGCCAGTAGTATTCAAAGGGGCACTGAAGCTTTCTTT
J: TRBJ2-5; D: TRBD1; size: .; V: TRBV30; CDR3: CAWSADRGETQYF; DNA: TGTGCCTGGAGTGCGGACAGGGGCGAGACCCAGTACTTC
J: TRBJ2-5; D: .; size: .; V: TRBV14; CDR3: CASSPRVNQETQYF; DNA: TGTGCCAGCAGCCCCCGGGTTAACCAAGAGACCCAGTACTTC